What follows are 2 T cell receptor beta chains derived from one specimen sequenced in a study of blood T cell repertoires in COVID-19. The table came from immunoSEQ multiplex PCR; TCRdb's copy has only in-frame clones and leaves some out. The repertoire holds about 430,000 clones, approximately 90% seen once, with 0.9% to 1% in the top ten. The sequencing sample was made of PBMCs or T cells enriched from blood (not recorded which). All receptors derive from a woman aged 25-40 years with acute COVID-19.

The V call is TRBV19, the J call TRBJ2-1; D might be TRBD2 (6 bases). This CDR3 region has 14 residues. Trimming took 5 bases from V and 10 from J, leaving 18 bases between them. Germline V gene sequence: CDR1 LNHDA, CDR2 SQIVND (reference sequence). For the CDR3, the DNA is TGTGCCAGTAGTCTCACGGAGGGGCTTAAGGAGCAGTTCTTC. It yields the protein CASSLTEGLKEQFF.

The V gene is TRBV7-9, the J gene TRBJ1-5, with no clear D. CDR1 is SEHNR, CDR2 FQNEAQ, per germline (reference sequence). The CDR3 is made up of 16 amino acids. Trimming took off 1 base at V and 4 bases at J, with 14 bases between the two ends. The CDR3 DNA follows: TGTGCCAGCAGCTTAGGGCTTGGGCAGCCAAATCAGCCCCAGCATTTT. Translation gives CASSLGLGQPNQPQHF.